These 18 T cell receptor beta chains were all obtained from the same sample, sequenced in a study of regulatory T cells in long-lasting Graves disease. The time point is: persistent/refractory GD, antithyroid drugs over 5 years with positive TRAb. Isolated PBMC RNA provided the starting material for the TCR library. Libraries of TCR beta came from iRepertoire HTBI primers plus Arm-PCR of CDR3 regions. TCRdb recomputed calls from the multiplex PCR reads with MiXCR, one row per CDR3 protein. The repertoire has 430,000 or so distinct CDR3 sequences, roughly 23% of them found once; the top ten carry approximately 14%. This sample comprised peripheral blood mononuclear cells (PBMCs), obtained when the disease was refractory, from a patient treated with antithyroid drugs. The receptors were gathered from a female donor with Graves disease.

J is TRBJ1-6 and V is TRBV20-1, with D possibly matching TRBD1 (6 bases). Germline assignment: CDR1 DFQATT and CDR2 SNEGSKA (reference sequence). Deletions cut 8 bases from V and 5 bases from J, with 19 bases between. The CDR3 loop spans 15 amino acids. The CDR3 DNA is TGCAGTCCTCGGGTTGCGGGGGGCAATAATTCACCCCTCCACTTT. Translating it yields CSPRVAGGNNSPLHF.

In its sample, this clonotype was seen many times. This rearrangement joins TRBV5-1 to TRBJ1-2; no clear D gene. The CDR3 spans 14 residues. Germline loops: CDR1 SGHRS, CDR2 YFSETQ. Trimming stripped 0 bases from V and 3 bases from J, with 9 bases between. The CDR3 nucleotides are TGCGCCAGCAGCTTGGAACGGGCTGACTATGGCTACACCTTC. Protein product: CASSLERADYGYTF.

This clonotype was counted at least ten times. The chain recombines TRBV28 with TRBJ2-4; D gene uncertain. The CDR3 totals 15 residues. Germline V CDR1 and CDR2: MDHEN, SYDVKM. Trimming left V 4 bases short and J 6 bases short, with 16 bases between. The CDR3 DNA sequence: TGTGCCAGCAGTTCCACCGGGTCGAACCTAAACATTCAGTACTTC. It codes for CASSSTGSNLNIQYF.

This clonotype was recorded a few times. No DNA is shown, since the ends of the CDR3 on it are uncertain; the CDR3 is the one TCRdb lists. This chain uses TRBV5-1 with TRBJ1-2; TRBD1, the table's D call, was not compared with the DNA. The CDR3 region is 14 residues in length, termini included. Germline CDR1 SGHRS, CDR2 YFSETQ. CDR3 region: CASSPEGAVGVGTF.

Here the CDR3 DNA reads TGTGCCAGCAGCCAGGGAGTGCATCAAGAGACCCAGTACTTC. This encodes CASSQGVHQETQYF. The chain joins TRBV5-6 to TRBJ2-5, with D perhaps given as TRBD1 or TRBD2 (5 bases each). Germline V gene lookup returns CDR1 SGHDT and CDR2 YYEEEE. The CDR3 covers 14 residues. V was cut by 4 bases and J by 2 bases, with 12 bases left in between. Full variable domain (remainder filled in from reference TRBV5-6 and TRBJ2-5): DAGVTQSPTHLIKTRGQQVTLRCSPKSGHDTVSWYQQALGQGPQFIFQYYEEEERQRGNFPDRFSGHQFPNYSSELNVNALLLGDSALYLCASSQGVHQETQYFGPGTRLLVL.

V and J are TRBV2 and TRBJ2-1; D call uncertain. V was shortened by 7 bases and J by 5 bases, with 6 bases between the two germline ends. This CDR3 contains 11 residues. Germline V CDR1 and CDR2: SNHLY, FYNNEI. The CDR3 sequence is CASTINNEQFF. The CDR3 nucleotides are TGTGCCAGCACGATTAACAATGAGCAGTTCTTC. Complete variable domain (other parts from reference TRBV2 and TRBJ2-1): EPEVTQTPSHQVTQMGQEVILRCVPISNHLYFYWYRQILGQKVEFLVSFYNNEISEKSEIFDDQFSVERPDGSNFTLKIRSTKLEDSAMYFCASTINNEQFFGPGTRLTVL.

This clonotype has a count of ten or more. The chain uses TRBV19 and TRBJ2-5; 7 positions agree with TRBD1. Germline CDR1 and CDR2: LNHDA and SQIVND (reference sequence). The CDR3 totals 14 residues. V shed 6 bases, J shed 4 bases, and the junction held 8 bases outside the gene matches. Here the CDR3 reads CASRSGGTGETQYF. DNA for the CDR3: TGTGCCAGTAGGTCAGGGGGAACGGGAGAGACCCAGTACTTC.

This clonotype was seen more than once but under ten times. The chain recombines TRBV6-1 with TRBJ1-3; D ambiguous. V lost 6 bases and J lost 1, with 16 bases in between. Germline V gene lookup returns CDR1 MNHNS and CDR2 SASEGT. The CDR3 has 16 amino acids. The CDR3: CASSAAILSSGNTIYF. DNA for the CDR3: TGTGCCAGCAGCGCTGCTATTCTTTCTTCTGGAAACACCATATATTTT.

This clonotype was observed at least ten times. V and J are TRBV9 and TRBJ2-7; 7 nucleotides line up with TRBD2. V trimming: 5 bases; J trimming: 0 bases; junction bases outside the gene matches: 5. CDR1 and CDR2 (germline): SGDLS, YYNGEE. The CDR3 runs to 14 residues. The CDR3 here is CASSPGTTSYEQYF. The CDR3 nucleotides are TGTGCCAGCAGTCCGGGGACTACCTCCTACGAGCAGTACTTC.

Comments on this clonotype: This could be a read error, since a much larger clone is one nucleotide away. The chain carries TRBV6-2 or TRBV6-3 and TRBJ2-7; TRBD1 agrees at 8 bases. This CDR3 comprises 15 residues. Per germline, CDR1 MNHEY and CDR2 SVGEGT. DNA for the CDR3: TGTGCCGGCAGTGAGATGACAGGGGCGCACCACGAGCAGTACTTC. Translating gives CAGSEMTGAHHEQYF.

This clonotype was counted many times. V usage is TRBV25-1 and J usage is TRBJ2-5; D is uncertain. Germline CDR1 is MGHDK and CDR2 is SYGVNS. V was clipped by 9 bases and J by 5 bases, with 13 bases between them. This CDR3 contains 12 residues. The CDR3 region is CARTRLTETQYF. CDR3 nucleotides: TGTGCCAGAACACGACTGACGGAGACCCAGTACTTC.

The sample holds many counts of this clonotype. Written as DNA, the CDR3 is TGCAGTGCTAGAGGGCTAGCGGGCGCACAAGAGACCCAGTACTTC. This codes for CSARGLAGAQETQYF. The chain joins TRBV20-1 to TRBJ2-5, with 8 bases aligning to TRBD2. The germline gives CDR1 DFQATT, CDR2 SNEGSKA (reference sequence). The V gene end was trimmed by 1 base and the J gene end by 2 bases; junction bases not matched to a gene: 6. The CDR3 length is 15 residues.

This clonotype is a singleton in its sample. This could be a read error, since a much larger clone is one nucleotide away. This chain links TRBV11-2 with TRBJ2-7; D tentatively fits TRBD1 or TRBD2 (5 bases each). The length of the CDR3 is 13 residues. CDR1 SGHAT and CDR2 FQNNGV come from the germline V gene. CDR3 in amino acids: CASSRDPPYKQYF. The CDR3 coding sequence is TGTGCCAGCTCCCGGGACCCTCCCTACAAGCAGTACTTC.

This clonotype has only a few counts. The gene calls are TRBV5-1 and TRBJ2-5, with D possibly being TRBD2 (6 bases). The CDR3 runs 17 residues. CDR1 is SGHRS, CDR2 YFSETQ, per germline. V was cut by 0 bases and J by 5 bases, with 20 bases left in between. CDR3 protein: CASSLDRAYGSGETQYF. CDR3 nucleotides: TGCGCCAGCAGCTTGGATCGGGCCTACGGGAGCGGGGAGACCCAGTACTTC. The full variable domain, rest sourced from reference TRBV5-1 and TRBJ2-5, is KAGVTQTPRYLIKTRGQQVTLSCSPISGHRSVSWYQQTPGQGLQFLFEYFSETQRNKGNFPGRFSGRQFSNSRSEMNVSTLELGDSALYLCASSLDRAYGSGETQYFGPGTRLLVL.

This clonotype appeared a few times. J is TRBJ2-1 and V is TRBV20-1; 13 bases agree with TRBD2. Per the germline V gene, CDR1 is DFQATT and CDR2 is SNEGSKA (reference sequence). V was clipped by 4 bases and J by 0 bases; unmatched bases: 6. The CDR3 is 17 amino acids. The DNA for the CDR3 is TGCAGTGCTACGACTAGCGGGAGGATCCGCTCCTACAATGAGCAGTTCTTC. As protein: CSATTSGRIRSYNEQFF.

This clonotype was counted many times. This rearrangement joins TRBV2 to TRBJ2-6; D call uncertain. Germline V gene data show CDR1 as SNHLY and CDR2 as FYNNEI. The CDR3 sequence is 14 residues long. V shed 11 bases and J shed 4 bases, with 15 bases lying between them. The chain's CDR3 is CAGDRLEGANVLTF. The CDR3 DNA reads TGTGCCGGCGACCGGTTGGAGGGGGCCAACGTCCTGACTTTC.

At least ten counts were recorded for this clonotype. The gene calls are TRBV7-9 and TRBJ1-1; 8 bases align to TRBD1. The CDR3 length is 12 residues. CDR1 SEHNR and CDR2 FQNEAQ come from the germline V gene (reference sequence). V shed 8 bases and J 3 bases; nucleotides not matched to a gene: 2. The DNA for the CDR3 is TGTGCCAGCCTGGACAGGGACACTGAAGCTTTCTTT. Translation gives CASLDRDTEAFF.

This clonotype was observed many times. CDR3 protein: CASSFDGSGGQYF. CDR3 DNA: TGTGCCAGCAGTTTTGACGGGAGCGGCGGGCAGTACTTC. This chain links TRBV12-3 or TRBV12-4 with TRBJ2-7; TRBD2 is a possible D gene (6 bases). The CDR3 loop spans 13 amino acids. V gave up 3 bases and J gave up 9 bases, with 15 bases separating them.